The clone carrying this T cell receptor beta chain has just a few counts. What it binds is unknown. The data originate from a study of cytomegalovirus exposure and HLA in healthy donors. The CDR3 loop spans 16 amino acids. Germline CDR1 reads GTSNPN; CDR2 reads SVGIG (reference sequence). Unmatched junction bases numbered 9, after V lost 3 bases and J lost 4 bases. The primer mix had 60 Vbeta and 13 Jbeta primers. In the original workflow: In a later analysis, the count reached some 73 million unique TCR beta chains, with about 11 million shared. This table comes from immunoSEQ multiplex PCR, and its TCRdb copy is limited to in-frame clones, with some not included. V and J calls plus clone size are reproduced from that table; the DNA served to infer D and trimming. There are about 160,000 clones in the sample; about 75% occur only once, and more than 2.5% lies in the top ten. Whole-study results and caveats: The likely explanation for a cluster of highly shared sequence variants was sequencing artifact.

This receptor was taken from a female donor in good health and CMV-seronegative. The specimen was PBMCs. The rearrangement links TRBV30 to TRBJ1-4; TRBD1 agrees at 9 bases. The CDR3 is CAWSVIPGQGNEKLFF. Here the CDR3 DNA reads TGTGCCTGGAGCGTCATACCGGGACAGGGTAATGAAAAACTGTTTTTT.